These 25 T cell receptor beta chains were all obtained from the same sample, sequenced in a study of a mutant IDH1 vaccine in newly diagnosed glioma listed by TCRdb under 2021. Library creation used the immunoSEQ multiplex PCR assay. In TCRdb, the immuneACCESS table is reduced to in-frame sequences with V and J assigned. These tables do not hold every clone; where another copy was compared, an unresolved V gene accounts for under half, and the others remain unexplained. This sample lists just over 65,000 clones; 84% were detected once. Of the sample, about an eighth is held by the ten largest clones. No cognate antigen is known for these TCRs. The sample's time point label, in plain terms: week 23, last vaccination. Each vaccine dose, consisting of 300 ug of a 20-mer mutant IDH1 peptide in Montanide, was administered subcutaneously with topical imiquimod. The sample was PBMCs, taken from a glioma patient whose treatment included an IDH1 peptide vaccine. Receptors were obtained from a man younger than 35 with glioma.

Of note for this clone: Additional DNA sequences in this sample encode the identical CDR3. The V gene is TRBV4-3, the J gene TRBJ1-3, with D perhaps matching TRBD1 (5 bases). Germline V gene sequence: CDR1 LGHNA, CDR2 YSLEER. This CDR3 is 15 amino acids long. Between the trimmed V and J ends, which lost 0 bases and 4 bases, there was a span of 10 bases. The CDR3 DNA is TGCGCCAGCAGCCAAGATAGGGGCGCGGGAAACACCATATATTTT. This codes for CASSQDRGAGNTIYF.

The chain recombines TRBV18 with TRBJ1-4; TRBD1 matches 9 bases. There are 14 residues in the CDR3. V was clipped by 6 bases and J by 6 bases; unmatched bases: 5. Germline loops: CDR1 KGHSH, CDR2 LQKENI. Here the CDR3 DNA reads TGTGCCAGCTCCACCCGGGACAGGGATGAAAAACTGTTTTTT. This gives the protein CASSTRDRDEKLFF.

The rearrangement joins TRBV29-1 to TRBJ2-1; the D is unclear. The CDR3 runs to 13 residues. Trimming removed 4 bases from V and 3 bases from J, with 10 bases in between. Germline lookup yields CDR1 SQVTM and CDR2 ANQGSEA. The CDR3 loop reads CSVGAQFYNEQFF. The CDR3 DNA sequence: TGCAGCGTTGGGGCGCAGTTCTACAATGAGCAGTTCTTC.

V is TRBV5-8 and J is TRBJ1-1, with a possible D match to TRBD1 (6 bases). Germline V gene sequence: CDR1 SGHTS, CDR2 YDEGEE. This CDR3 has 12 amino acids. V was pared by 2 bases and J by 5 bases, with 7 bases between. The CDR3 DNA follows: TGTGCCAGCAGCTTCAGGGGAACTGAAGCTTTCTTT. Translating gives CASSFRGTEAFF.

V usage is TRBV13 and J usage is TRBJ2-2; a possible D gene is TRBD1 (6 bases). This CDR3 has 15 residues. V gave up 5 bases and J gave up 3 bases, with 13 bases separating them. Germline V CDR1 and CDR2: PRHDT, FYEKMQ (reference sequence). The CDR3 is CASSPDRTDTGELFF. The CDR3 DNA sequence: TGTGCCAGCAGCCCCGACAGGACGGACACCGGGGAGCTGTTTTTT.

The chain recombines TRBV5-6 with TRBJ2-5; the D call may be TRBD1 or TRBD2 (5 bases each). The CDR3 extends over 13 amino acids. The V gene lost 5 bases and the J gene lost 9 bases, with 17 bases spanning the gap. Per the germline V gene, CDR1 is SGHDT and CDR2 is YYEEEE. The CDR3 is CASSHRDQRAQYF. As DNA, the CDR3 is TGTGCCAGCAGTCACCGGGACCAAAGAGCCCAGTACTTC.

The gene calls are TRBV28 and TRBJ1-2; D is unclear. Germline V gene sequence: CDR1 MDHEN, CDR2 SYDVKM. The CDR3 covers 14 residues. Trimming pared 5 bases from V and 5 bases from J, leaving 15 bases between. CDR3: CASSRTVDPYGYTF. The CDR3 region has the DNA TGTGCCAGCAGTCGTACAGTGGACCCTTATGGCTACACCTTC.

This clone was seen a handful of times. The V and J genes are TRBV7-2 and TRBJ1-5; 7 nucleotides agree with TRBD1. Germline CDR1 and CDR2: SGHTA and FQGNSA. The CDR3 covers 15 residues. V lost 4 bases and J lost 3; bases outside the gene matches: 6. The CDR3 here is CASSSKGAVNQPQHF. CDR3 nucleotide sequence: TGTGCCAGCAGCTCCAAGGGGGCCGTCAATCAGCCCCAGCATTTT.

The V call is TRBV19, the J call TRBJ1-2; no definite D call. The germline V and J ends were trimmed by 2 bases and 8 bases, with 18 bases remaining between them. Per germline, CDR1 LNHDA and CDR2 SQIVND (reference sequence). CDR3 size: 15 residues. CDR3 amino acids: CASSITLGRQNGYTF. The CDR3, as DNA: TGTGCCAGTAGTATAACCCTTGGGCGGCAGAACGGCTACACCTTC.

The rearrangement uses TRBV27 and TRBJ1-5, with D unresolved. The V gene's germline CDR1 is MNHEY and CDR2 SMNVEV (reference sequence). V gave up 2 bases and J gave up 2 bases, with 10 bases separating them. The CDR3 spans 15 residues. The CDR3 sequence is CASSLGTTGNQPQHF. Written as DNA, the CDR3 is TGTGCCAGCAGTTTAGGAACGACTGGCAATCAGCCCCAGCATTTT.

The V call is TRBV28, the J call TRBJ2-7; unclear D gene. The CDR3 totals 15 residues. V was shortened by 6 bases and J by 2 bases, with 17 bases between the two germline ends. From germline, CDR1 is MDHEN and CDR2 SYDVKM. The chain's CDR3 is CASSSPSLGPYEQYF. The CDR3 DNA follows: TGTGCCAGCAGCTCCCCCTCTCTAGGGCCCTACGAGCAGTACTTC.

This clone showed up just a few times. The chain is built from TRBV4-2 and TRBJ1-1; 7 nucleotides align to TRBD1. With 3 bases clipped from V and 0 bases from J, the junction kept 4 bases outside the gene matches. Per germline, CDR1 LGHNA and CDR2 YNFKEQ. The CDR3 extends over 15 amino acids. The CDR3 DNA follows: TGTGCCAGCAGCCAGACAGGGAGGATGAACACTGAAGCTTTCTTT. It codes for CASSQTGRMNTEAFF.

V gene TRBV7-2 combines with J gene TRBJ2-7; 7 nucleotides match TRBD1. Germline trimming cut 1 base from V and 3 bases from J; bases unmatched to any gene: 12. Germline V CDR1 and CDR2: SGHTA, FQGNSA. The CDR3 spans 17 residues. The CDR3 is CASSLGDFWAGGYEQYF. In DNA, the CDR3 is TGTGCCAGCAGCTTAGGGGATTTTTGGGCAGGGGGCTACGAGCAGTACTTC.

The CDR3 DNA is TGTGCCAGCAGCTTGACCCCAGGGCGTGAGCAGTTCTTC. As protein: CASSLTPGREQFF. V is TRBV5-6 and J is TRBJ2-1; possibly TRBD1 for D (5 bases). Trimming shortened V by 1 base and J by 9 bases, and 11 bases separated the two germline ends. The germline CDR1 and CDR2 sequences are SGHDT and YYEEEE. The CDR3 spans 13 residues. Combining the CDR3 with reference TRBV5-6 and TRBJ2-1 gives the whole variable domain DAGVTQSPTHLIKTRGQQVTLRCSPKSGHDTVSWYQQALGQGPQFIFQYYEEEERQRGNFPDRFSGHQFPNYSSELNVNALLLGDSALYLCASSLTPGREQFFGPGTRLTVL.

This chain connects TRBV28 to TRBJ2-7; no clear D gene. The germline gives CDR1 MDHEN, CDR2 SYDVKM. V gave up 5 bases and J gave up 6 bases, with 14 bases separating them. The CDR3 loop spans 13 amino acids. The CDR3 DNA follows: TGTGCCAGCAGTCTCGAGGAACCGTTCGAGCAGTACTTC. Translated, it gives CASSLEEPFEQYF.

This clone has only a few counts. The chain joins TRBV5-5 to TRBJ1-2; D is ambiguous. V was clipped by 3 bases and J by 4 bases, with 31 bases between them. Germline assignment: CDR1 SGHKS and CDR2 YYEKEE (reference sequence). The CDR3 consists of 20 residues. The CDR3 loop is CASSSTRRGQAELSPYGYTF. Here the CDR3 DNA reads TGTGCCAGCAGCTCGACCCGGCGCGGCCAGGCAGAACTCTCTCCCTATGGCTACACCTTC. Full variable domain (outside the CDR3, taken from reference TRBV5-5 and TRBJ1-2): DAGVTQSPTHLIKTRGQQVTLRCSPISGHKSVSWYQQVLGQGPQFIFQYYEKEERGRGNFPDRFSARQFPNYSSELNVNALLLGDSALYLCASSSTRRGQAELSPYGYTFGSGTRLTVV.

This clone was seen a single time. The V and J genes are TRBV6-1 and TRBJ2-1; 11 bases are shared with TRBD2. The junction had 7 bases not matched to a gene; V was cut back by 4 bases and J by 8 bases. CDR3 length: 15 residues. Per the germline V gene, CDR1 is MNHNS and CDR2 is SASEGT. The CDR3 nucleotides are TGTGCCAGCAGTGCGGCTAGCGGGGGGCCATATGAGCAGTTCTTC. It translates to CASSAASGGPYEQFF.

The rearrangement links TRBV30 to TRBJ2-1, with 7 bases that match TRBD2. The V gene's germline CDR1 is GTSNPN and CDR2 SVGIG (reference sequence). The CDR3 is 17 residues long. The junction had 11 bases not matched to a gene; V was cut back by 3 bases and J by 0 bases. CDR3 sequence (DNA): TGTGCCTGGAGAGGCAGTCTAGCGGATAGCTCCTACAATGAGCAGTTCTTC. The encoded protein is CAWRGSLADSSYNEQFF.

The J gene is TRBJ1-2, the V gene TRBV7-2; 9 positions match TRBD1. CDR1 is SGHTA and CDR2 is FQGNSA in the germline V gene. The CDR3 is made up of 16 amino acids. V shed 1 base and J 12 bases; nucleotides not matched to a gene: 15. The CDR3 loop is CASSLEARDRVSKDTF. The CDR3 DNA reads TGTGCCAGCAGCTTAGAAGCGCGGGACAGGGTATCAAAGGACACCTTC.

The rearrangement joins TRBV5-6 to TRBJ2-3; D is unresolved. Germline loops: CDR1 SGHDT, CDR2 YYEEEE. This CDR3 is built from 15 residues. V shed 2 bases and J shed 0 bases, with 10 bases lying between them. The CDR3 is CASSFRPESTDTQYF. The CDR3 DNA sequence: TGTGCCAGCAGCTTTAGACCCGAGAGCACAGATACGCAGTATTTT. Full variable domain (missing parts from reference TRBV5-6 and TRBJ2-3): DAGVTQSPTHLIKTRGQQVTLRCSPKSGHDTVSWYQQALGQGPQFIFQYYEEEERQRGNFPDRFSGHQFPNYSSELNVNALLLGDSALYLCASSFRPESTDTQYFGPGTRLTVL.

This chain links TRBV6-4 with TRBJ1-2; the match to TRBD1 covers 7 bases. The CDR3 is made up of 15 amino acids. The V gene's germline CDR1 is MRHNA and CDR2 SNTAGT. The junction had 12 bases not matched to a gene; V was cut back by 7 bases and J by 4 bases. For the CDR3, the DNA is TGTGCCAGCAATATCCGGGACAGTTCTTTCTATGGCTACACCTTC. Its translation is CASNIRDSSFYGYTF.

This clone was seen a single time. J is TRBJ1-5 and V is TRBV30, with a possible D match to TRBD1 (5 bases). The V and J ends lost 5 bases and 4 bases respectively, with 12 bases between them. Germline V gene sequence: CDR1 GTSNPN, CDR2 SVGIG (reference sequence). This CDR3 has 13 amino acids. CDR3 sequence reads: CAWSYRKNQPQHF. The CDR3 DNA reads TGTGCCTGGTCATACAGGAAAAATCAGCCCCAGCATTTT.

This chain connects TRBV7-9 to TRBJ2-7; D remains unclear. Germline values: CDR1 SEHNR, CDR2 FQNEAQ (reference sequence). The CDR3 sequence is 13 residues long. The V end was cut by 2 bases, the J end by 2 bases, with 7 bases between. CDR3 amino acids: CASSLSATYEQYF. The CDR3 region has the DNA TGTGCCAGCAGCTTATCGGCAACCTACGAGCAGTACTTC.

The rearrangement links TRBV7-9 to TRBJ2-5; TRBD1 is a possible D gene (5 bases). Germline CDR1 and CDR2: SEHNR and FQNEAQ (reference sequence). This CDR3 is 14 amino acids long. Trimming cost V 0 bases and J 9 bases, with 14 bases left between them. The CDR3 DNA reads as TGTGCCAGCAGCTTAGCGGACACCGTAAGGGCCCAGTACTTC. This translates into CASSLADTVRAQYF.

J is TRBJ1-6 and V is TRBV30; the D is unclear. The length of the CDR3 is 16 residues. The V end lost 3 bases, the J end lost 7 bases, and 19 bases lay between the germline ends. Germline V lookup: CDR1 GTSNPN, CDR2 SVGIG (reference sequence). In nucleotides, the CDR3 is TGTGCCTGGAGGAAGCAGCAAACAGCGAGGAATTCACCCCTCCACTTT. It is translated as CAWRKQQTARNSPLHF.